The 28 T cell receptor beta chains listed next were all sequenced from one sample in a study of cytomegalovirus exposure and HLA in healthy donors. A multiplex PCR was run with 60 Vbeta primers and 13 Jbeta primers. Clones were read by immunoSEQ multiplex PCR, and TCRdb kept only the in-frame ones, dropping some. The sample records about 220,000 clones, about 77% being singletons. The sequencing input was PBMCs. The receptors were gathered from a woman in her 30s in good health and CMV-seronegative.

The chain is built from TRBV19 and TRBJ2-7; 7 bases fit TRBD1. With 7 bases clipped from V and 1 base from J, the junction kept 7 bases outside the gene matches. The CDR3 consists of 14 residues. Per the germline V gene, CDR1 is LNHDA and CDR2 is SQIVND (reference sequence). This chain's CDR3 is CASNKGRGSYEQYF. CDR3 nucleotides: TGTGCCAGTAACAAGGGCAGGGGGTCCTACGAGCAGTACTTC.

The CDR3 sequence is CASSQESTGLNTEAFF. CDR3 coding DNA: TGCGCCAGCAGCCAGGAATCGACAGGGTTGAACACTGAAGCTTTCTTT. V usage is TRBV4-1 and J usage is TRBJ1-1; 7 nucleotides agree with TRBD1. The CDR3 sequence is 16 residues long. Germline CDR1 and CDR2: MGHRA and YSYEKL. With V trimmed by 3 bases and J by 0 bases, 7 bases remained unmatched.

The rearrangement joins TRBV5-1 to TRBJ1-1; possible D gene TRBD1, 6 bases. Germline CDR1 reads SGHRS; CDR2 reads YFSETQ. V was cut by 10 bases and J by 0 bases, with 19 bases left in between. The CDR3 totals 15 residues. Here the CDR3 DNA reads TGCGCCTCTAAGGTACAGGGACCCATGAACACTGAAGCTTTCTTT. Translation: CASKVQGPMNTEAFF.

This rearrangement joins TRBV5-8 to TRBJ1-1; the match to TRBD1 covers 10 bases. CDR3 size: 12 residues. The ends lost 3 bases at V and 11 bases at J; junction bases unmatched: 4. Germline-derived CDR1 and CDR2 are SGHTS and YDEGEE. The CDR3: CASSWDRGKAFF. The DNA for the CDR3 is TGTGCCAGCAGCTGGGACAGGGGAAAGGCTTTCTTT.

The gene calls are TRBV5-1 and TRBJ1-6; 7 nucleotides agree with TRBD1. The CDR3 has 14 amino acids. J gave up 7 bases and V 7 bases, and 8 bases lay outside the gene matches. CDR1 SGHRS and CDR2 YFSETQ come from the germline V gene. The CDR3 here is CASSPGTANSPLHF. The CDR3 nucleotides are TGCGCCAGCTCCCCCGGGACAGCCAATTCACCCCTCCACTTT.

This clone was found a few times. The gene calls are TRBV7-9 and TRBJ1-1; D perhaps matches TRBD1 (5 bases). The CDR3 is made up of 14 amino acids. Germline CDR1 SEHNR, CDR2 FQNEAQ (reference sequence). Trimming pared 6 bases from V and 1 base from J, leaving 12 bases between. CDR3 loop: CASSPGTSNTEAFF. CDR3 DNA: TGTGCCAGCAGTCCCGGGACTTCGAACACTGAAGCTTTCTTT.

The V and J genes are TRBV6-4 and TRBJ1-6; TRBD1 is a possible D gene (5 bases). CDR3 length: 13 residues. The ends were cut back, 4 bases at V and 9 bases at J, with 10 bases in the middle. Germline assignment: CDR1 MRHNA and CDR2 SNTAGT. The CDR3 coding sequence is TGTGCCAGCAGTGCTCGGGACTCTTCACCCCTCCACTTT. Translating gives CASSARDSSPLHF.

Concerning this clone itself: At one end the junction does not follow the germline gene, possibly because of a read error. V is TRBV5-1 and J is TRBJ1-1, with no clear D. The germline V gene has CDR1 SGHRS and CDR2 YFSETQ. This CDR3 has 15 residues. The CDR3 DNA reads TGTGCCAGCAGCTTGGATTCGGGATACGGAACTGAAGCTTTCTTT. Translated: CASSLDSGYGTEAFF.

This clone appeared a single time. The rearrangement links TRBV28 to TRBJ1-5; 11 nucleotides align to TRBD1. CDR3 length equals 19 residues. Trimming took 3 bases from V and 0 from J; bases not matched to a gene: 10. The germline V gene encodes CDR1 MDHEN and CDR2 SYDVKM. The CDR3, as DNA: TGTGCCAGCAGTTTTATGGGGACAGGGGGACTCTATAGCAATCAGCCCCAGCATTTT. Its translation: CASSFMGTGGLYSNQPQHF. The whole variable domain, remainder taken from reference TRBV28 and TRBJ1-5, is DVKVTQSSRYLVKRTGEKVFLECVQDMDHENMFWYRQDPGLGLRLIYFSYDVKMKEKGDIPEGYSVSREKKERFSLILESASTNQTSMYLCASSFMGTGGLYSNQPQHFGDGTRLSIL.

The rearrangement uses TRBV7-9 and TRBJ1-1, with D unclear. V was trimmed by 5 bases and J by 0 bases, leaving 13 bases between them. The CDR3 runs to 15 residues. CDR1 is SEHNR, CDR2 FQNEAQ, per germline (reference sequence). This chain's CDR3 is CASSPSTFMNTEAFF. CDR3 DNA: TGTGCCAGCAGCCCGTCAACATTTATGAACACTGAAGCTTTCTTT.

The rearrangement links TRBV4-2 to TRBJ2-4; the match to TRBD2 covers 11 bases. Trimming cost V 1 base and J 1 base; bases outside gene matches: 3. The CDR3 contains 17 residues. CDR1 LGHNA and CDR2 YNFKEQ come from the germline V gene. The CDR3 here is CASSQGASGRAKNIQYF. The CDR3 coding sequence is TGTGCCAGCAGCCAAGGGGCTAGCGGGAGGGCCAAAAACATTCAGTACTTC.

The chain is built from TRBV13 and TRBJ2-5, with D perhaps matching TRBD2 (7 bases). Germline V gives CDR1 PRHDT, CDR2 FYEKMQ (reference sequence). The length of the CDR3 is 17 residues. The V and J ends lost 5 bases and 2 bases respectively, with 21 bases between them. CDR3 bases: TGTGCCAGCAGCCGCCGAGAGGGAGGGGGACGGCAAGAGACCCAGTACTTC. Translating it yields CASSRREGGGRQETQYF.

The CDR3 here is CAWSVADYHNEQFF. The CDR3 bases are TGTGCCTGGAGTGTAGCGGACTACCACAATGAGCAGTTCTTC. This sequence joins TRBV30 and TRBJ2-1; tentatively, D is TRBD2 (6 bases). The CDR3 has 14 residues. Per the germline V gene, CDR1 is GTSNPN and CDR2 is SVGIG (reference sequence). V lost 0 bases to trimming and J lost 5 bases, with 11 bases between them.

This chain uses TRBV10-3 with TRBJ1-5, with D possibly TRBD1 on 5 matching bases. CDR3 size: 17 residues. The V end lost 2 bases, the J end lost 1 base, and 15 bases lay between the germline ends. In germline, CDR1 is ENHRY, CDR2 SYGVKD. Here the CDR3 DNA reads TGTGCCATCAGTGAGACCCAGGGAAGGGGCAGCAATCAGCCCCAGCATTTT. Translation: CAISETQGRGSNQPQHF.

The chain links TRBV7-9 to TRBJ1-2; D not certain. Trimming left V 4 bases short and J 0 bases short, with 6 bases between. CDR3 length: 13 amino acids. Germline CDR1 SEHNR, CDR2 FQNEAQ (reference sequence). The CDR3 spells CASSSDTNYGYTF. In DNA form, the CDR3 reads TGTGCCAGCAGCTCCGACACTAACTATGGCTACACCTTC.

The chain links TRBV7-2 to TRBJ2-7, with 14 positions matching TRBD2. Germline CDR1 reads SGHTA; CDR2 reads FQGNSA. The CDR3 contains 18 residues. Losses at the gene ends were 5 bases for V and 0 bases for J; bases not matched to a gene: 9. The CDR3 DNA reads TGTGCCAGCAGCCACCTCGCTGGACTAGCGGGGGGCTCCTACGAGCAGTACTTC. Translation: CASSHLAGLAGGSYEQYF.

The CDR3 reads CSVAGLSPPDTQYF. The CDR3 DNA reads TGCAGCGTTGCTGGCTTATCTCCCCCAGATACGCAGTATTTT. V is TRBV29-1 and J is TRBJ2-3; D remains unclear. Germline V lookup: CDR1 SQVTM, CDR2 ANQGSEA. V lost 4 bases, J lost 4 bases, and 15 bases lay in between. CDR3 length: 14 amino acids.

The genes are TRBV5-1 and TRBJ2-7; 9 positions agree with TRBD2. The V segment lost 5 bases and the J segment 4 bases; nucleotides outside the gene matches: 4. The CDR3 spans 13 residues. Looked up from germline, CDR1 is SGHRS and CDR2 is YFSETQ. This chain's CDR3 is CASSPSGTYEQYF. Written as DNA, the CDR3 is TGCGCCAGCAGTCCTAGCGGGACGTACGAGCAGTACTTC.

This chain joins TRBV30 and TRBJ2-7, with D unclear. Trimming pared 0 bases from V and 0 bases from J, leaving 15 bases between. The CDR3 extends over 16 amino acids. Germline CDR1 and CDR2: GTSNPN and SVGIG (reference sequence). CDR3 in amino acids: CAWSVSRNYPSYEQYF. CDR3 sequence (DNA): TGTGCCTGGAGTGTAAGCCGAAACTACCCCTCCTACGAGCAGTACTTC.

The chain has TRBV27 and TRBJ1-6; possible D gene TRBD1, 5 bases. Germline V gene data show CDR1 as MNHEY and CDR2 as SMNVEV (reference sequence). Trimming left V 5 bases short and J 9 bases short, with 17 bases between. The CDR3 contains 15 residues. The CDR3 nucleotides read TGTGCCAGCAGTCCGAGTCAGGGTCTTGGTTCACCCCTCCACTTT. Translating it yields CASSPSQGLGSPLHF.

This clone was detected a few times. This rearrangement joins TRBV10-1 to TRBJ2-1, with D perhaps TRBD2 (6 bases). CDR1 is WNHNN and CDR2 is SYGVQD in the germline V gene (reference sequence). Trimming took off 5 bases at V and 10 bases at J, with 15 bases between the two ends. The CDR3 sequence is 13 residues long. Here the CDR3 DNA reads TGCGCCAGCAGTCACACTAGCTTTGGGGAGCAGTTCTTC. Its protein product is CASSHTSFGEQFF.

This clone was counted a single time. V usage is TRBV10-3 and J usage is TRBJ2-5; 10 bases align to TRBD1. From germline, CDR1 is ENHRY and CDR2 SYGVKD. CDR3 size: 17 residues. CDR3 amino acids: CDTARFAGTGAEETQYF. DNA of the CDR3: TGTGACACCGCTAGATTTGCCGGGACAGGGGCCGAAGAGACCCAGTACTTC.

CDR3 in DNA: TGTGCCAGCAGTCCCCCGGCGGAGGGTTATGGCTACACCTTC. This encodes CASSPPAEGYGYTF. The rearrangement uses TRBV6-5 and TRBJ1-2; D is unclear. Germline V gene lookup returns CDR1 MNHEY and CDR2 SVGAGI. Trimming pared 5 bases from V and 5 bases from J, leaving 15 bases between. The CDR3 is 14 residues long.

This chain connects TRBV30 to TRBJ1-2, with D maybe TRBD1 (5 bases). There are 11 residues in the CDR3. Trimming stripped 8 bases from V and 10 bases from J, with 17 bases between. The germline gives CDR1 GTSNPN, CDR2 SVGIG (reference sequence). Here the CDR3 reads CAGGGRTNYTF. DNA of the CDR3: TGTGCCGGGGGGGGACGGACAAACTACACCTTC.

The chain employs TRBV6-1 and TRBJ2-5; 8 nucleotides match TRBD1. V shed 5 bases and J 5 bases; nucleotides not matched to a gene: 7. Per the germline V gene, CDR1 is MNHNS and CDR2 is SASEGT. The CDR3 consists of 14 residues. The CDR3 nucleotides read TGTGCCAGCAGTCCCCAGGGGGCCCGGGAGACCCAGTACTTC. Amino acid sequence: CASSPQGARETQYF.

The CDR3 bases are TGTGCCAGCAGCCTAGCCACGGGGGGGGGTCCAGATACGCAGTATTTT. This gives the protein CASSLATGGGPDTQYF. The gene calls are TRBV5-6 and TRBJ2-3; 8 bases line up with TRBD2. This CDR3 has 16 amino acids. Germline V gives CDR1 SGHDT, CDR2 YYEEEE. V gave up 4 bases and J gave up 4 bases; unmatched junction bases: 11.

This chain joins TRBV9 and TRBJ2-5; D is possibly TRBD2 (6 bases). Germline CDR1 SGDLS, CDR2 YYNGEE. V was cut by 4 bases and J by 6 bases, with 19 bases left in between. The CDR3 contains 15 residues. CDR3 loop: CASSPRLGNEKTQYF. CDR3 nucleotide sequence: TGTGCCAGCAGCCCCAGACTAGGGAATGAAAAGACCCAGTACTTC.

The chain couples TRBV6-5 to TRBJ2-5; D is perhaps TRBD1 (5 bases). The V and J ends lost 2 bases and 6 bases respectively, with 13 bases between them. The CDR3 extends over 14 amino acids. Germline V gene lookup returns CDR1 MNHEY and CDR2 SVGAGI. The CDR3 nucleotides are TGTGCCAGCAGTTACGGAGCAGGGATGCAGACCCAGTACTTC. Its protein is CASSYGAGMQTQYF.